These T cell receptor beta chains were read from a single sample in a study of CD8 T cells in Susac syndrome. TCRdb analysed the immunoSEQ multiplex PCR reads with MiXCR anew, one entry per CDR3 protein. Found here are 200,000 to 250,000 distinct CDR3 sequences, 95% of them singletons; the top ten hold 0.095%. Sequencing was done on a sample of CD4+ T cells from PBMCs. The receptor source for this set is a human donor with multiple sclerosis. CDR3s include the opening cysteine and the closing phenylalanine or tryptophan. A D gene is named only where the DNA matches it firmly.

TRBV15	-	TRBJ2-3	TGTGCCTCAGCCCCTCCGGGGGCCCGCGATACGCAGTATTTT	CASAPPGARDTQYF
TRBV30	-	TRBJ2-1	TGTGCCTGGACCCAAAGAGTGAGGGGGGAGCAGTTCTTC	CAWTQRVRGEQFF
TRBV25-1	TRBD2	TRBJ2-1	TGTGCCAGCAGTGAATTTGACGGAGGGACTAGCTTTCAGTTCTTC	CASSEFDGGTSFQFF
TRBV7-8	TRBD2	TRBJ2-3	TGTGCCAGCAGCCGCCGGGAGGGGTCTAGCACAGATACGCAGTATTTT	CASSRREGSSTDTQYF
TRBV7-9	-	TRBJ2-5	TGTGCCAGCAGTACTCCAGGGGCCGGGGAGACCCAGTACTTC	CASSTPGAGETQYF
TRBV6-5	-	TRBJ1-2	TGTGCCAGCACCGCGGGAGGGTATGGCTATGGCTACACCTTC	CASTAGGYGYGYTF
TRBV12-3/TRBV12-4	-	TRBJ2-7	TGTGCCAGCAGTTTGGGACCGGGAGACGAGCAGTACTTC	CASSLGPGDEQYF
TRBV28	-	TRBJ2-7	TGTGCCAGCAGTTTATGGTCCCCCGGGGCTTACGAGCAGTACTTC	CASSLWSPGAYEQYF
TRBV20-1	TRBD2	TRBJ2-5	TGCAGTGCCCACCCTTGGGGGGGACTAGCGGGAGAAGAGACCCAGTACTTC	CSAHPWGGLAGEETQYF
TRBV28	TRBD1	TRBJ1-2	TGTGCCAGCGTCGGCGGGACAGACTATGGCTACACCTTC	CASVGGTDYGYTF
TRBV12-3/TRBV12-4	-	TRBJ2-6	TGTGCCAGCAGTTTATCTGGGGCCGGGGCCAACGTCCTGACTTTC	CASSLSGAGANVLTF
TRBV4-2	-	TRBJ2-1	TGTGCCAGCAGCCAAGTGGGAGGTACCTACAATGAGCAGTTCTTC	CASSQVGGTYNEQFF
TRBV12-3/TRBV12-4	-	TRBJ2-7	TGTGCCAGCAGTTTGGGAGTTGGCGAGCAGTACTTC	CASSLGVGEQYF
TRBV7-2	TRBD1	TRBJ2-5	TGTGCCAGCAGCTTAAGTCCCTCCCACCGCGGACAGGGGAACTTC	CASSLSPSHRGQGNF
TRBV15	-	TRBJ2-5	TGTGCCACCAGCAGAGATCTCAAGACCCTCCAAGAGACCCAGTACTTC	CATSRDLKTLQETQYF
TRBV7-8	TRBD1	TRBJ2-7	TGTGCCAGCAGCTATACCGACAGGGCCTACGAGCAGTACTTC	CASSYTDRAYEQYF